These 2 T cell receptor beta chains originate from one sample sequenced in a study of cytomegalovirus exposure and HLA in healthy donors. The PCR employed 60 Vbeta primers together with 13 Jbeta primers. Method: immunoSEQ multiplex PCR; TCRdb's copy keeps in-frame clones and lacks some. The repertoire holds about 180,000 clones, with 82% as singletons. The sample was PBMCs. These receptors came from a man in his forties or fifties in good health and CMV-seronegative.

V usage is TRBV7-9 and J usage is TRBJ1-5; no clear D. This CDR3 region has 11 residues. Looked up from germline, CDR1 is SEHNR and CDR2 is FQNEAQ (reference sequence). V lost 8 bases and J lost 8, with 10 bases in between. The CDR3 sequence is CASSRGKPQHF. The CDR3 nucleotides read TGTGCCAGCTCTAGAGGTAAGCCCCAGCATTTT.

This chain joins TRBV7-2 and TRBJ2-3, with 10 bases that match TRBD2. V dropped 6 bases and J dropped 4; count of bases not matched to a gene: 7. Germline V lookup: CDR1 SGHTA, CDR2 FQGNSA. The length of the CDR3 is 15 residues. The CDR3 nucleotides are TGTGCCAGCAGTATAGCGGGAGGAAGATCAGATACGCAGTATTTT. Its translation is CASSIAGGRSDTQYF. Full variable domain (missing parts from reference TRBV7-2 and TRBJ2-3): GAGVSQSPSNKVTEKGKDVELRCDPISGHTALYWYRQSLGQGLEFLIYFQGNSAPDKSGLPSDRFSAERTGGSVSTLTIQRTQQEDSAVYLCASSIAGGRSDTQYFGPGTRLTVL.